The sequence of this T cell receptor (beta chain) was determined in a study of CD8 T cells in Susac syndrome. Whole-study results and caveats: TCR sequencing and HLA analysis covered a relatively small number of individuals.

Remarks on this clonotype: Its specificity is not known.

TCR beta sequencing covered blood CD8+ and CD4+ T cells. Germline CDR1 reads DFQATT; CDR2 reads SNEGSKA (reference sequence). This CDR3 is built from 14 residues. The V end lost 2 bases, the J end lost 7 bases, and 17 bases lay between the germline ends. cDNA came from roughly 0.47 to 1 ug RNA primed by random hexamers. TCRdb called the immunoSEQ multiplex PCR reads again in MiXCR, with one record for every CDR3 protein. The sample lists more than 200,000 distinct CDR3 sequences; about 93% were seen once. This TCR derives from a human donor with multiple sclerosis. The chain combines TRBV20-1 with TRBJ1-2, with D possibly matching TRBD1 (5 bases). Sequencing was performed on CD4+ T cells from PBMCs. CDR3 sequence reads: CSARTGTARIGYTF. CDR3 coding DNA: TGCAGTGCTAGAACCGGGACGGCACGAATTGGCTACACCTTC.